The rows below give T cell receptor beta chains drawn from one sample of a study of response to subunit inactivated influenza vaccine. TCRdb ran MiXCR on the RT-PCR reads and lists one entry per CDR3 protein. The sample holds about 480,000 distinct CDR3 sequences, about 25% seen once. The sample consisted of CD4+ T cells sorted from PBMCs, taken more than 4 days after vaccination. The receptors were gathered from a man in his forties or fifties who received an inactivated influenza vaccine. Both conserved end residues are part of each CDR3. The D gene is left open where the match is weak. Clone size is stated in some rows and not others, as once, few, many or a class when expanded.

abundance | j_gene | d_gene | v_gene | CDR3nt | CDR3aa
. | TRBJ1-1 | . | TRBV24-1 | TGTGCCACCAGACCAGGTTCGGGGACATTGAACACTGAAGCTTTCTTT | CATRPGSGTLNTEAFF
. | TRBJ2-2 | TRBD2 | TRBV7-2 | TGTGCCAGCAGTTTCGGACTAGCGGGAGCCGGGGAGCTGTTTTTT | CASSFGLAGAGELFF
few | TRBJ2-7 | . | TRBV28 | TGTGCCAGCAGCCACCTCCCCTACGAGCAGTACTTC | CASSHLPYEQYF
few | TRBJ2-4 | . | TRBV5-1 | TGCGCCAGCAGCTTGGGTGGCAGAAACATTCAGTACTTC | CASSLGGRNIQYF
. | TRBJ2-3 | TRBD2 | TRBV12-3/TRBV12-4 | TGTGCCAGCAGTTTAGACGGGGGGGTCACAGATACGCAGTATTTT | CASSLDGGVTDTQYF
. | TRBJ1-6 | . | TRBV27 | TGTGCCAGCAGTTTTAACAGCGATTCACCCCTCCACTTT | CASSFNSDSPLHF
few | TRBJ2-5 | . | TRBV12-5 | TGTGCTAACCAAACCCCAGGGGTCGGGGAGACCCAGTACTTC | CANQTPGVGETQYF
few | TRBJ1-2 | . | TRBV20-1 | TGCAGTGCTAAGGCCAGGGCGGATGGCTACACCTTC | CSAKARADGYTF
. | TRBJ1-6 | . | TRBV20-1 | TGCAGTGCCGTACCGGGACCCTCTGGTTCACCCCTCCACTTT | CSAVPGPSGSPLHF
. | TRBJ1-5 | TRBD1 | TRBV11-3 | TGTGCCAGCAGCTTACCCTTGCTGGGACAGGGGGCTGGGAGCAATCAGCCCCAGCATTTT | CASSLPLLGQGAGSNQPQHF
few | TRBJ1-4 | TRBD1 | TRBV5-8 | TGTGCCAGCAGCCTCGGGACAGAGGCAACTAATGAAAAACTGTTTTTT | CASSLGTEATNEKLFF
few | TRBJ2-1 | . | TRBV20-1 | TGCAGTGCTAGACACCAACTAGTCAATGAGCAGTTCTTC | CSARHQLVNEQFF
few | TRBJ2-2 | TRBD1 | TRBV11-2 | TGTGCCAGCAGGACAAACAGGGGGCGCGCCGGGGAGCTGTTTTTT | CASRTNRGRAGELFF
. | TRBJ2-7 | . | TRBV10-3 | TGTGCCATCAGTGAGTCCAGGAATGCCTACGAGCAGTACTTC | CAISESRNAYEQYF
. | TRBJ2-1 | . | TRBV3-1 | TGTGCCAGCAGCCAAGATCCTAGCAGTTACAATGAGCAGTTCTTC | CASSQDPSSYNEQFF
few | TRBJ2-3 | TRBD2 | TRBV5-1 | TGCGCCAGCAGCCCGAGGACGGGAGGTGGGGATACGCAGTATTTT | CASSPRTGGGDTQYF
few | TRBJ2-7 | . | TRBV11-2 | TGTGCCAGCAGCTCAATGGGGCCGGTCACCTTTTCCTTCCTCTACGAGCAGTACTTC | CASSSMGPVTFSFLYEQYF
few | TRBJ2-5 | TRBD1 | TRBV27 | TGTGCCAGCAAGAGGGGGCCTCAAGAGACCCAGTACTTC | CASKRGPQETQYF
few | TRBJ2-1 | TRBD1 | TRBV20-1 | TGCAGTGGCGCGGACAGGGGAAATGAGCAGTTCTTC | CSGADRGNEQFF
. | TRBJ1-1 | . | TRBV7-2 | TGTGCCAGCAGCTTAGGCCGGGATTGGACTGAAGCTTTCTTT | CASSLGRDWTEAFF
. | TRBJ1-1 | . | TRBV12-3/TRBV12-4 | TGTGCCAGCAGTCCCCAGCTTGGGACCAACACTGAAGCTTTCTTT | CASSPQLGTNTEAFF
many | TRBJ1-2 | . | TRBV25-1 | TGTGCCAGCAGTGACCCCGGGAGGCTTAAGGGCTACACCTTC | CASSDPGRLKGYTF
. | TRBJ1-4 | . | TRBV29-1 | TGCAGCGTTGAAGATCTCGGGGGACTGTTTTTT | CSVEDLGGLFF
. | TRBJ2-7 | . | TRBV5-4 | TGTGCCAGCAGCGCCGCTGGAGCCGGCTACGAGCAGTACTTC | CASSAAGAGYEQYF
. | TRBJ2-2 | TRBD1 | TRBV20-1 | TGCAGTGCACGCACCGGGACAGGGGTCACCGGGGAGCTGTTTTTT | CSARTGTGVTGELFF
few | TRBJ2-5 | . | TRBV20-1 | TGCAGTGCTAGTAGGGGGTATGAAGAGACCCAGTACTTC | CSASRGYEETQYF
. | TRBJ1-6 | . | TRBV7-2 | TGTGCCAGCAGCTCCCACAGGGCAAATTCACCCCTCCACTTT | CASSSHRANSPLHF
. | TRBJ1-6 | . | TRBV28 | TGTGCCAGCAGTTTCCCGTCGAGCTCCTATAATTCACCCCTCCACTTT | CASSFPSSSYNSPLHF
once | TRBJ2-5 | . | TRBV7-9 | TGTGCCAGCAGCGGCCGGGTCAACCAAGAGACCCAGTACTTC | CASSGRVNQETQYF
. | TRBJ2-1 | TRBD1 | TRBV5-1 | TGCGCCAGCAGCCAAGGGGGCGAAAGCTCCTACAATGAGCAGTTCTTC | CASSQGGESSYNEQFF
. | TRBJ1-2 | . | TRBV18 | TGTGTCAGCTCACCACCGACGCAGGGATACTATGGCTACACCTTC | CVSSPPTQGYYGYTF
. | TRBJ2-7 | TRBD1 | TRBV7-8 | TGTGCCAGCAGCCCGCGAGGACAGGGGGCGGGCGAGCAGTACTTC | CASSPRGQGAGEQYF
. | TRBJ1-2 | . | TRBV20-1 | TGCAGTGCTAGGGGGGATCACTATGGCTACACCTTC | CSARGDHYGYTF
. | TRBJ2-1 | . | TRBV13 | TGTGCCATCTGTTTAGTCCGGACAGCCTTCCCAGGGGACAATGAGCAGTTCTTC | CAICLVRTAFPGDNEQFF
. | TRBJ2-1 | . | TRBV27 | TGTGCCAGCAGCCCGCCGGGCGGGGAGCAGTTCTTC | CASSPPGGEQFF
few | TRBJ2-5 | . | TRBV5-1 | TGCGCCAGCAGCCCGGGGGCGACAGACCAAGAGACCCAGTACTTC | CASSPGATDQETQYF
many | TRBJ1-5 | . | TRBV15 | TGTGCCACCAGCAGAGATCCCGGAGGGAATCAGCCCCAGCATTTT | CATSRDPGGNQPQHF
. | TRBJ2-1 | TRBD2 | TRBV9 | TGTGCCAGCAGCGTAGGTGGGACTAGCGGTCACAATGAGCAGTTCTTC | CASSVGGTSGHNEQFF
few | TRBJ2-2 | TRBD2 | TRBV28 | TGTGCCAGCAGTCTCCGGACTAGCGGGAGCGGGGAGCTGTTTTTT | CASSLRTSGSGELFF
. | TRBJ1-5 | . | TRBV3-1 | TGTGCCAGCAGCCAACAGGGTTTAGGGCAGCCCCAGCATTTT | CASSQQGLGQPQHF
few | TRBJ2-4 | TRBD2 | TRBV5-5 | TGTGCCAGCAGCTTGCCGGGAGGAGGTGAAGGCATTCAGTACTTC | CASSLPGGGEGIQYF
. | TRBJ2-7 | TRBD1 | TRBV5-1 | TGCGCCAGCAGCGAGACAGGGGGGGACTACGAGCAGTACTTC | CASSETGGDYEQYF